The 11 T cell receptor beta chains presented below share a single source sample, sequenced in a study of cytotoxic CD8 clonotypes in ibrutinib-treated CLL. Clones were read by immunoSEQ multiplex PCR, and TCRdb kept only the in-frame ones, dropping some. The data contain some 140,000 clones, approximately 90% of them singletons. The sequenced sample was PBMCs, obtained after 12 months of ibrutinib treatment. These receptors were collected from a human donor with chronic lymphocytic leukemia.

The J gene is TRBJ2-7, the V gene TRBV19; D is possibly TRBD1 (6 bases). Trimming took off 4 bases at V and 0 bases at J, with 13 bases between the two ends. Germline V lookup: CDR1 LNHDA, CDR2 SQIVND (reference sequence). The CDR3 is made up of 15 amino acids. CDR3 nucleotide sequence: TGTGCCAGTAGTACCACCGGGACACTCTCCTACGAGCAGTACTTC. It is translated as CASSTTGTLSYEQYF.

This chain uses TRBV6-5 with TRBJ1-1; D is ambiguous. CDR3 length: 12 amino acids. CDR1 MNHEY and CDR2 SVGAGI come from the germline V gene. V was trimmed by 5 bases and J by 5 bases, leaving 9 bases between them. The CDR3 sequence is CASSQLGTEAFF. In DNA, the CDR3 is TGTGCCAGCAGTCAACTGGGGACTGAAGCTTTCTTT.

This chain connects TRBV2 to TRBJ2-7; D unclear. Between the trimmed V and J ends, which lost 6 bases and 4 bases, there was a span of 7 bases. CDR1 and CDR2 (germline): SNHLY, FYNNEI. This CDR3 region has 11 residues. The CDR3 region is CASRASYEQYF. CDR3 in DNA: TGTGCCAGCAGGGCCTCTTACGAGCAGTACTTC.

This chain links TRBV11-2 with TRBJ1-5; TRBD1 matches 7 bases. This CDR3 has 15 amino acids. From germline, CDR1 is SGHAT and CDR2 FQNNGV. V lost 5 bases and J lost 4; bases outside the gene matches: 8. In DNA form, the CDR3 reads TGTGCCAGCAGCCTCGGGACAGTAACTAATCAGCCCCAGCATTTT. This encodes CASSLGTVTNQPQHF.

The V call is TRBV28, the J call TRBJ2-3; TRBD2 matches 8 bases. With 5 bases clipped from V and 9 bases from J, the junction kept 10 bases outside the gene matches. Per germline, CDR1 MDHEN and CDR2 SYDVKM. The CDR3 runs 14 residues. In DNA, the CDR3 is TGTGCCAGCAGTCGCGGGACTAGGTCAACAACGCAGTATTTT. Translated, it gives CASSRGTRSTTQYF. Full variable domain (rest looked up from reference TRBV28 and TRBJ2-3): DVKVTQSSRYLVKRTGEKVFLECVQDMDHENMFWYRQDPGLGLRLIYFSYDVKMKEKGDIPEGYSVSREKKERFSLILESASTNQTSMYLCASSRGTRSTTQYFGPGTRLTVL.

The chain combines TRBV27 with TRBJ1-1, with 7 positions matching TRBD1. The V segment lost 5 bases and the J segment 7 bases; nucleotides outside the gene matches: 10. This CDR3 is built from 14 residues. Germline CDR1 MNHEY, CDR2 SMNVEV (reference sequence). The DNA for the CDR3 is TGTGCCAGCAGTACACAAGGCGGACAGGTTGAAGCTTTCTTT. Protein: CASSTQGGQVEAFF.

The chain uses TRBV5-1 and TRBJ2-7; 11 positions agree with TRBD1. The CDR3 is 15 amino acids. Looked up from germline, CDR1 is SGHRS and CDR2 is YFSETQ. J was trimmed by 4 bases and V by 0 bases; bases with no gene match: 3. The CDR3 is CASSLEGQGGYEQYF. CDR3 coding DNA: TGCGCCAGCAGCTTGGAGGGACAGGGGGGTTACGAGCAGTACTTC.

CDR3 DNA sequence: TGTGCCAGCAGTTCCCTTGGGACAGGGGGGTACGAGCAGTACTTC. It encodes CASSSLGTGGYEQYF. The V and J genes are TRBV28 and TRBJ2-7, with 11 bases identical to TRBD1. This CDR3 comprises 15 residues. The germline CDR1 and CDR2 sequences are MDHEN and SYDVKM. V lost 4 bases and J lost 4; bases outside the gene matches: 6.

The chain links TRBV7-9 to TRBJ2-7; 8 bases agree with TRBD1. CDR3 length: 12 amino acids. CDR1 and CDR2 from the germline V gene are SEHNR and FQNEAQ (reference sequence). J was trimmed by 6 bases and V by 3 bases; bases with no gene match: 1. CDR3 in DNA: TGTGCCAGCAGCTTCGGACAGGGCGAGCAGTACTTC. Translating gives CASSFGQGEQYF.

The genes are TRBV19 and TRBJ2-1, with 11 positions matching TRBD1. Germline CDR1 is LNHDA and CDR2 is SQIVND (reference sequence). Trimming at V came to 6 bases and at J to 6 bases, leaving 4 bases not matched to a gene. CDR3 length equals 14 residues. The CDR3 protein is CASSFGTGGNEQFF. The CDR3, as DNA: TGTGCCAGTAGCTTTGGGACAGGGGGCAATGAGCAGTTCTTC. Drawing the rest from reference TRBV19 and TRBJ2-1, the complete variable domain is DGGITQSPKYLFRKEGQNVTLSCEQNLNHDAMYWYRQDPGQGLRLIYYSQIVNDFQKGDIAEGYSVSREKKESFPLTVTSAQKNPTAFYLCASSFGTGGNEQFFGPGTRLTVL.

The gene calls are TRBV27 and TRBJ1-2, with TRBD1 identical over 11 bases. This CDR3 has 15 residues. Germline values: CDR1 MNHEY, CDR2 SMNVEV (reference sequence). Trimming cost V 9 bases and J 5 bases; bases outside gene matches: 11. CDR3 DNA sequence: TGTGCCAGTTTGGACAGGGGGCGCCCCGGGTATGGCTACACCTTC. Residues: CASLDRGRPGYGYTF.